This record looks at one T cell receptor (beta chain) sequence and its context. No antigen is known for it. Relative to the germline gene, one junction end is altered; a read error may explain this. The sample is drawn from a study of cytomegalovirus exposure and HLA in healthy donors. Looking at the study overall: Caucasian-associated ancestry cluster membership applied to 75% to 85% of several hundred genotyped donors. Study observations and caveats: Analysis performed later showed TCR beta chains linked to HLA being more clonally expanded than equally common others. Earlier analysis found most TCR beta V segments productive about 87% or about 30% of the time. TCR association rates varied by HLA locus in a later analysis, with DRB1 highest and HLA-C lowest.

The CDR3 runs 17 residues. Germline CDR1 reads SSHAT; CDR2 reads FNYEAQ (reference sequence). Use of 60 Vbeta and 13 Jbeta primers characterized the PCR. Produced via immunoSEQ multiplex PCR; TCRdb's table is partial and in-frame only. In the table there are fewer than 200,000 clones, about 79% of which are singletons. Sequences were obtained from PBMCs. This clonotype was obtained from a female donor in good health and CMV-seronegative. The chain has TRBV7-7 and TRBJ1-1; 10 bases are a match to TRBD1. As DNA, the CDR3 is TGTGCTAGCAGCTCCCAACCGGGGACAGGGGATAACACTGAAGCTTTCTTT. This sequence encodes CASSSQPGTGDNTEAFF.